This T cell receptor beta chain originates from a study of sequential checkpoint blockade in melanoma. Study overall: After both sequences, patients received maintenance nivolumab.

This clone was picked up a small number of times. V dropped 4 bases and J dropped 2; count of bases not matched to a gene: 11. CDR3 length: 17 residues. Looked up from germline, CDR1 is SGDLS and CDR2 is YYNGEE. Generated by immunoSEQ multiplex PCR, the TCRdb table keeps only in-frame clones and is missing some. The table includes some 40,000 clones, about four fifths detected once. Indicated treatment: randomized to nivolumab then ipilimumab (arm A) or the reverse (arm B). Patients had received no earlier DNA-damaging chemotherapy. Sorted cells were live CD3+CD8+, lacking CD19 and CD56, from PBMCs. This chain links TRBV9 with TRBJ2-1; 8 bases fit TRBD1. Sequenced material: CD8+ T cells sorted from blood (inferred from file names), taken from a patient given nivolumab and ipilimumab in sequence. The receptor was derived from a human donor with melanoma. CDR3 nucleotides: TGTGCCAGCAGCCCACAGGGGGACGCGGCCACCTACAATGAGCAGTTCTTC. It translates to CASSPQGDAATYNEQFF.